This is a list of T cell receptor beta chains from one sample in a study of blood T cell repertoires in COVID-19. TCRdb keeps only in-frame clones here, not all; method: immunoSEQ multiplex PCR. The profile shows tens of thousands of clones, about 80% of them singletons. The specimen was peripheral blood. The source is a woman in her 70s with acute or convalescent COVID-19. The CDR3 runs from the conserved cysteine through the conserved F or W. The D gene is left open where the match is weak. The size field is filled for only some rows; it gives once, few, many or a size class.

DNA,CDR3,V,size,J,D
TGTGCCAGCAGCCCCGGACACGCAACTGAGACCCAGTACTTC,CASSPGHATETQYF,TRBV3-1/TRBV3-2,once,TRBJ2-5,.
TGTGCCAGCAGTGCTGGGCCAGAACAACAGTACTTC,CASSAGPEQQYF,TRBV2,few,TRBJ2-7,.
TGTGCCAGCAGCTTGGGGGCTGGTAGCGGACAGCAGTTCTTC,CASSLGAGSGQQFF,TRBV5-4,.,TRBJ2-1,.
TGTGCCAGCAGCCAAAGGGGGACTAGCGGGTACCAAGAGACCCAGTACTTC,CASSQRGTSGYQETQYF,TRBV7-6,.,TRBJ2-5,TRBD2
TGTGCCAGCAGCTCCCGTCAGGGCAATCAGCCCCAGCATTTT,CASSSRQGNQPQHF,TRBV7-2,.,TRBJ1-5,.
TGTGCCAGTAGTATATATCCCGGGGGAGGGACTGAAGCTTTCTTT,CASSIYPGGGTEAFF,TRBV19,.,TRBJ1-1,.
TGTGCCAGCAGCTCAGGACAGGGCCAAGAGACCCAGTACTTC,CASSSGQGQETQYF,TRBV5-4,.,TRBJ2-5,TRBD1
TGTGCCAGCAGTTTCCCGCTCGGGACTAGCGGGGCGAACACCGGGGAGCTGTTTTTT,CASSFPLGTSGANTGELFF,TRBV28,.,TRBJ2-2,TRBD2
TGTGCCAGTAACAGCCTAGCGGGAGTAGCCAATGAGCAGTTCTTC,CASNSLAGVANEQFF,TRBV19,.,TRBJ2-1,TRBD2
TGTGCCAGCAGCCATAGGAGGGGCCCACTTTCAGGCTACGAGCAGTACTTC,CASSHRRGPLSGYEQYF,TRBV7-8,.,TRBJ2-7,.
TGCAGCGTTGAAGAAGAGCGAGACAGGGCCTACGAGCAGTACTTC,CSVEEERDRAYEQYF,TRBV29-1,.,TRBJ2-7,TRBD1
TGTGCCAGCAGCACCCCCAGGGGATCAGGAACTGAAGCTTTCTTT,CASSTPRGSGTEAFF,TRBV7-9,few,TRBJ1-1,.
TGTGCCAGCTCACCTCTAGCGGGAGTTCCCGCAGATACGCAGTATTTT,CASSPLAGVPADTQYF,TRBV18,.,TRBJ2-3,TRBD2